The rows below give T cell receptor beta chains drawn from one sample of a study of T cell changes during pregnancy in multiple sclerosis. TCRdb keeps only in-frame clones here, not all; method: immunoSEQ multiplex PCR. The repertoire holds 30,000 to 45,000 clones, with about 90% as singletons. The input for sequencing was CD8+ T cells from peripheral blood mononuclear cells, taken before pregnancy. The receptors were sampled from a female donor with multiple sclerosis, enrolled in a pregnancy study. Each CDR3 is given with its conserved first and last residue. The order of the fields is V gene, D gene, clone size, J gene, CDR3 protein, CDR3 DNA. The D gene is left open where the match is weak. Clone size is given for some rows only: seen once, a few or many times, or a class if the clone is expanded.

TRBV2,-,-,TRBJ1-5,CASRIRVGASNQPQHF,TGTGCCAGCAGGATAAGAGTGGGGGCTAGCAATCAGCCCCAGCATTTT
TRBV13,TRBD2,-,TRBJ2-1,CASSLVGGLHNEQFF,TGTGCCAGCAGCTTAGTGGGAGGGCTCCACAATGAGCAGTTCTTC
TRBV6-1,-,-,TRBJ1-5,CASSQRVGVQPQHF,TGTGCCAGCAGCCAAAGGGTGGGAGTTCAGCCCCAGCATTTT
TRBV9,-,-,TRBJ2-3,CASSPPRGTDTQYF,TGTGCCAGCAGCCCTCCCAGGGGTACAGATACGCAGTATTTT
TRBV27,-,-,TRBJ2-7,CASSLGQVYEQYF,TGTGCCAGCAGTTTAGGTCAGGTCTACGAGCAGTACTTC
TRBV13,TRBD2,-,TRBJ2-7,CASSAWGGGHYEQYF,TGTGCCAGCAGCGCATGGGGCGGGGGGCATTACGAGCAGTACTTC
TRBV7-9,TRBD1,-,TRBJ1-1,CASSSPGQGYTEAFF,TGTGCCAGCAGCTCGCCGGGACAGGGGTACACTGAAGCTTTCTTT
TRBV15,-,-,TRBJ2-6,CATSRGWEQAGANVLTF,TGTGCCACCAGCAGAGGTTGGGAGCAGGCTGGGGCCAACGTCCTGACTTTC
TRBV2,TRBD1,-,TRBJ1-5,CASSETGLNQPQHF,TGTGCCAGCAGTGAGACAGGGCTCAATCAGCCCCAGCATTTT
TRBV2,-,-,TRBJ2-1,CASTGQFNEQFF,TGTGCCAGCACAGGACAGTTCAATGAGCAGTTCTTC
TRBV10-3,TRBD1,-,TRBJ1-2,CAIRDTGDVSGYTF,TGTGCCATCAGGGATACAGGGGACGTCTCTGGCTACACCTTC
TRBV6-6,-,-,TRBJ2-7,CASSLTTRGTHEQYF,TGTGCCAGCTCTCTCACGACAAGGGGTACCCACGAGCAGTACTTC
TRBV7-6,-,-,TRBJ2-1,CASSLDRGGRNEQFF,TGTGCCAGCAGCTTAGACAGGGGAGGTCGGAATGAGCAGTTCTTC
TRBV28,-,-,TRBJ2-5,CASSLGSRTKETQYF,TGTGCCAGCAGTTTAGGGTCGAGGACTAAAGAGACCCAGTACTTC
TRBV2,-,-,TRBJ1-1,CAIPFGQRNTEAFF,TGTGCCATTCCCTTCGGACAACGAAACACTGAAGCTTTCTTT
TRBV2,-,-,TRBJ1-5,CASSAGGRNQPQHF,TGTGCCAGCAGCGCCGGGGGAAGAAATCAGCCCCAGCATTTT
TRBV10-2,-,-,TRBJ2-1,CASSPESIHEQFF,TGCGCCAGCAGTCCAGAAAGTATACATGAGCAGTTCTTC
TRBV7-9,-,-,TRBJ1-1,CASSAAGTEAFF,TGTGCCAGCAGCGCAGCGGGCACTGAAGCTTTCTTT
TRBV4-1,-,-,TRBJ2-5,CASSQEGRDQETQYF,TGCGCCAGCAGCCAAGAGGGCAGGGACCAAGAGACCCAGTACTTC
TRBV5-6,TRBD1,-,TRBJ1-6,CASSLRRQGFYNSPLHF,TGTGCCAGCAGCTTGAGACGACAGGGATTCTATAATTCACCCCTCCACTTT
TRBV6-5,-,-,TRBJ2-7,CASSYRSSYEQYF,TGTGCCAGCAGTTACAGGAGCTCCTACGAGCAGTACTTC
TRBV28,TRBD2,-,TRBJ2-3,CASSSAGGSGRAADTQYF,TGTGCCAGCAGTTCCGCAGGGGGGAGCGGGAGGGCCGCAGATACGCAGTATTTT
TRBV28,-,once,TRBJ1-1,CASSSGFGGTEAFF,TGTGCCAGCAGTTCCGGGTTCGGGGGAACTGAAGCTTTCTTT
TRBV27,TRBD1,-,TRBJ2-5,CASSSPGTGEETQYF,TGTGCCAGCAGTTCGCCCGGGACAGGGGAGGAGACCCAGTACTTC
TRBV9,-,-,TRBJ1-1,CASSVGGGANTEAFF,TGTGCCAGCAGCGTAGGGGGGGGAGCGAACACTGAAGCTTTCTTT
TRBV19,TRBD1,-,TRBJ2-7,CASTIPPPQGSGYEQYF,TGTGCCAGTACTATACCCCCCCCACAGGGGTCAGGATACGAGCAGTACTTC
TRBV20-1,-,-,TRBJ1-1,CSARGPEAFF,TGCAGTGCTAGGGGCCCTGAAGCTTTCTTT